Below are 14 T cell receptor beta chains sequenced from a single sample in a study of cytomegalovirus exposure and HLA in healthy donors. This PCR relied on a set of 60 Vbeta primers and 13 Jbeta primers. The data were produced by immunoSEQ multiplex PCR, yet TCRdb's version contains in-frame clones alone and is incomplete. The data hold tens of thousands of clones, with 82% observed a single time. The specimen was PBMCs. The receptors shown here come from a man aged 45 to 65 in good health and CMV-seronegative.

This clone has more than one count but fewer than ten. The J gene is TRBJ2-5, the V gene TRBV7-9; tentative D call: TRBD2 (7 bases). The V end lost 4 bases, the J end lost 4 bases, and 19 bases lay between the germline ends. Per germline, CDR1 SEHNR and CDR2 FQNEAQ (reference sequence). The CDR3 extends over 16 amino acids. The CDR3 loop is CASSSGEGVVGETQYF. The CDR3 region has the DNA TGTGCCAGCAGCTCCGGGGAGGGGGTCGTGGGAGAGACCCAGTACTTC.

The chain joins TRBV6-6 to TRBJ1-2; D perhaps matches TRBD1 (5 bases). The V end was cut by 5 bases, the J end by 8 bases, with 18 bases between. Germline values: CDR1 MNHNY, CDR2 SVGAGI (reference sequence). The CDR3 covers 14 residues. The CDR3 DNA is TGTGCCAGCAGTACTCCGGGCTCGGGGGGAGGCTACACCTTC. The encoded protein is CASSTPGSGGGYTF.

The chain recombines TRBV7-2 with TRBJ1-2, with D unresolved. The germline V gene encodes CDR1 SGHTA and CDR2 FQGNSA. V was pared by 6 bases and J by 2 bases, with 10 bases between. The CDR3 has 13 residues. This chain's CDR3 is CASRNPGNYGYTF. The CDR3 coding sequence is TGTGCCAGCAGGAATCCGGGGAACTATGGCTACACCTTC.

CDR3 region: CASSLASGTDTQYF. The CDR3 coding sequence is TGCGCCAGCAGCTTGGCGAGCGGTACAGATACGCAGTATTTT. The genes are TRBV5-1 and TRBJ2-3, with D perhaps matching TRBD2 (5 bases). This CDR3 is built from 14 residues. V was cut by 0 bases and J by 3 bases, with 8 bases left in between. Germline CDR1 reads SGHRS; CDR2 reads YFSETQ.

The chain is built from TRBV4-1 and TRBJ1-1; a weak D match, TRBD1 (6 bases). CDR1 and CDR2 from the germline V gene are MGHRA and YSYEKL. Deletions cut 3 bases from V and 0 bases from J, with 14 bases between. There are 16 residues in the CDR3. As DNA, the CDR3 is TGCGCCAGCAGCCAGGATATAGGACAGATGAACACTGAAGCTTTCTTT. Amino acid sequence: CASSQDIGQMNTEAFF.

The gene calls are TRBV5-1 and TRBJ1-1, with 9 positions matching TRBD1. The V and J ends lost 4 bases and 4 bases, in that order; junction bases with no gene match: 11. Germline V gene sequence: CDR1 SGHRS, CDR2 YFSETQ. CDR3 length equals 16 residues. The CDR3 DNA sequence: TGCGCCAGCAGCCTATTACAGGGGGCCGGTATCACTGAAGCTTTCTTT. Residues: CASSLLQGAGITEAFF.

V usage is TRBV6-1 and J usage is TRBJ2-3, with 8 positions matching TRBD2. This CDR3 contains 15 residues. Germline V lookup: CDR1 MNHNS, CDR2 SASEGT. V trimming: 7 bases; J trimming: 7 bases; junction bases outside the gene matches: 13. The CDR3 nucleotides are TGTGCCAGCACCGAGGGGACTAGTATAGTCTATACGCAGTATTTT. Protein sequence: CASTEGTSIVYTQYF.

The rearrangement uses TRBV27 and TRBJ2-7, with 7 bases fitting TRBD1. The V and J ends lost 4 bases and 2 bases, in that order; junction bases with no gene match: 2. The germline V gene has CDR1 MNHEY and CDR2 SMNVEV (reference sequence). The CDR3 covers 13 residues. CDR3 sequence (DNA): TGTGCCAGCAGTTACAGGGGTCCCTACGAGCAGTACTTC. This sequence encodes CASSYRGPYEQYF.

The chain uses TRBV11-2 and TRBJ2-7; 11 nucleotides line up with TRBD2. The V segment lost 3 bases and the J segment 1 base; nucleotides outside the gene matches: 5. The CDR3 sequence is 16 residues long. Germline lookup yields CDR1 SGHAT and CDR2 FQNNGV. The CDR3 is CASSLGVAGGSYEQYF. CDR3 DNA sequence: TGTGCCAGCAGCTTGGGAGTAGCGGGAGGGTCCTACGAGCAGTACTTC.

This chain joins TRBV30 and TRBJ2-7; the D gene is possibly TRBD2 (5 bases). The length of the CDR3 is 16 residues. V gave up 4 bases and J gave up 4 bases, with 23 bases separating them. Germline CDR1 reads GTSNPN; CDR2 reads SVGIG (reference sequence). CDR3 in DNA: TGTGCCTGGACTCCACGAGGCGGAGGTCCGTTTTACGAGCAGTACTTC. Translated: CAWTPRGGGPFYEQYF.

V is TRBV5-6 and J is TRBJ1-2, with D possibly being TRBD1 (6 bases). V dropped 4 bases and J dropped 4 bases, with 20 bases sitting between them. CDR1 and CDR2 (germline): SGHDT, YYEEEE. This CDR3 is 16 amino acids long. The CDR3 reads CASSAPTRGRGYGYTF. CDR3 nucleotide sequence: TGTGCCAGCAGCGCACCAACCAGGGGTAGGGGCTATGGCTACACCTTC.

V is TRBV4-3 and J is TRBJ2-1; 14 bases align to TRBD2. CDR3 length equals 17 residues. Germline V gives CDR1 LGHNA, CDR2 YSLEER. Trimming at V came to 0 bases and at J to 5 bases, leaving 3 bases not matched to a gene. The CDR3 DNA follows: TGCGCCAGCAGCCAAGACCTGGGACTAGCGGGAGACAATGAGCAGTTCTTC. Its translation: CASSQDLGLAGDNEQFF.

The V and J genes are TRBV7-2 and TRBJ2-4; no definite D call. CDR3 length: 12 residues. CDR1 SGHTA and CDR2 FQGNSA come from the germline V gene. V lost 5 bases to trimming and J lost 7 bases, with 9 bases between them. CDR3 region: CASSPIGNIQYF. The DNA of the CDR3 is TGTGCCAGCAGCCCTATCGGGAACATTCAGTACTTC.

In DNA form, the CDR3 reads TGTGCCAGCAGTTTAGGGGCAGTTAGCAATCAGCCCCAGCATTTT. Translated, it gives CASSLGAVSNQPQHF. The V gene is TRBV27, the J gene TRBJ1-5, with D tentatively TRBD1 (5 bases). Deletions cut 2 bases from V and 0 bases from J, with 8 bases between. CDR3 size: 15 residues. Germline V gives CDR1 MNHEY, CDR2 SMNVEV (reference sequence).